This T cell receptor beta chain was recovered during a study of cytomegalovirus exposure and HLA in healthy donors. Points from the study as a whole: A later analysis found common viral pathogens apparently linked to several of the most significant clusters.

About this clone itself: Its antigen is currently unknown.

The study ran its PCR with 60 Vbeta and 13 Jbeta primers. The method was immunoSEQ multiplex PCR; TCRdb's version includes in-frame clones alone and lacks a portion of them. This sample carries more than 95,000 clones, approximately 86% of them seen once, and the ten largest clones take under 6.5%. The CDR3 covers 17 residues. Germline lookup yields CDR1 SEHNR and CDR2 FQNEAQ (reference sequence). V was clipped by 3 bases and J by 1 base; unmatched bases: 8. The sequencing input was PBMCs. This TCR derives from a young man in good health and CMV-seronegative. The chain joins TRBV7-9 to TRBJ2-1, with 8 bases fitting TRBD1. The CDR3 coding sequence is TGTGCCAGCAGCTTGCCCCGACAGGGGAGTTCCTACAATGAGCAGTTCTTC. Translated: CASSLPRQGSSYNEQFF.